A single TCR beta chain is shown here with its context. TCRdb called the RT-PCR reads again in MiXCR, with one record for every CDR3 protein. The table shows roughly 500,000 distinct CDR3 sequences, with around 21% occurring only once. The sample comes from a study of response to subunit inactivated influenza vaccine. V dropped 0 bases and J dropped 6 bases, with 20 bases sitting between them. The V gene's germline CDR1 is SGHVS and CDR2 FQNEAQ. The CDR3 is made up of 17 amino acids. This sample was shared with a second study, whose subject was T cells expressing NK-cell markers. That source reports: With UMIs, 5'RACE template switching was used to make TCR beta cDNA.

The chain links TRBV7-8 to TRBJ2-5; D possibly corresponds to TRBD1 (5 bases). This specimen was CD4+ T cells sorted from PBMCs, taken 11 to 12 days after vaccination. The receptor was isolated from a man in his fifties who received an inactivated influenza vaccine. The DNA of the CDR3 is TGTGCCAGCAGCTTAGCGCGAAGGGGTGCCCCCTCCAAGACCCAGTACTTC. This codes for CASSLARRGAPSKTQYF.